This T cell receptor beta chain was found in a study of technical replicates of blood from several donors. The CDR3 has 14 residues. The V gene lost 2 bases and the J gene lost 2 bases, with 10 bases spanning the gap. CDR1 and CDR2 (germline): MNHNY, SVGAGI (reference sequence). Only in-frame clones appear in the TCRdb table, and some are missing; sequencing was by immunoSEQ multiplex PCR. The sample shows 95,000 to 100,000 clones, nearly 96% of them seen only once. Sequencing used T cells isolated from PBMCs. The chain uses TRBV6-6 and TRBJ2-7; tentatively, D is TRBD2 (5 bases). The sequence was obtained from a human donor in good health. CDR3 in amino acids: CASSYARETYEQYF. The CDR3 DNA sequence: TGTGCCAGCAGTTACGCGAGGGAGACCTACGAGCAGTACTTC.